This T cell receptor (beta chain) was found in a study of T cell responses to AZD1222 COVID-19 vaccine. The study's findings and limits: Spike regions recognized by vaccine-associated CD4 TCRs spanned the protein, led by 160-218 and 743-854. White British ancestry dominated among donors, who included more females, and clonal diversity was possibly underestimated.

Second doses at about 4 or about 12 weeks were pooled. The data were produced by immunoSEQ multiplex PCR, yet TCRdb's version contains in-frame clones alone and is incomplete. The data contain about 200,000 clones, roughly 90% of them singletons. Of note for this clone: Its antigen is unknown.

V lost 1 base and J 0 bases, leaving 9 bases between the germline ends. CDR3 length: 15 amino acids. Germline CDR1 and CDR2: SGHDN and FVKESK. The chain links TRBV14 to TRBJ1-2, with D uncertain. The receptor's source is an adult who received the AZD1222 COVID-19 vaccine. This sample comprised peripheral blood, obtained 28 days after the second AZD1222 dose. CDR3 sequence reads: CASSQGASTNYGYTF. The CDR3, as DNA: TGTGCCAGCAGCCAAGGGGCCAGCACTAACTATGGCTACACCTTC.